One sample yielded the 8 T cell receptor beta chains listed below, sequenced in a study of cytomegalovirus exposure and HLA in healthy donors. Sequencing used immunoSEQ multiplex PCR; TCRdb keeps in-frame clones, though not all of them. Here the sample spans about 250,000 clones, 87% being singletons. Material for sequencing was PBMCs. The receptors shown here come from a man between 18 and 35 years old in good health and CMV-seropositive.

This sequence joins TRBV6-5 and TRBJ2-5; D unclear. Germline loops: CDR1 MNHEY, CDR2 SVGAGI. The CDR3 is made up of 14 amino acids. The ends were cut back, 7 bases at V and 4 bases at J, with 16 bases in the middle. CDR3 nucleotides: TGTGCCAGCACCTCAGCCTCAACACGAGAGACCCAGTACTTC. Amino acids: CASTSASTRETQYF.

The gene calls are TRBV11-2 and TRBJ1-2; D not certain. In germline, CDR1 is SGHAT, CDR2 FQNNGV. This CDR3 is 16 amino acids long. Trimming took 4 bases from V and 1 from J, leaving 16 bases between them. In nucleotides, the CDR3 is TGTGCCAGCAGCTCTTACGCAGGATCCCATAACTATGGCTACACCTTC. Translating gives CASSSYAGSHNYGYTF.

With regard to this clone: In the same sample, other DNA sequences code for this CDR3. The CDR3 region has the DNA TGTGCCAGCAGCTTAGGGGCTCGCACTGAAGCTTTCTTT. Protein: CASSLGARTEAFF. J is TRBJ1-1 and V is TRBV11-2; D unresolved. Germline lookup yields CDR1 SGHAT and CDR2 FQNNGV. Trimming took off 1 base at V and 4 bases at J, with 7 bases between the two ends. The CDR3 is 13 amino acids.

The chain couples TRBV29-1 to TRBJ1-1, with D possibly matching TRBD1 (6 bases). The CDR3 spans 12 residues. Trimming cost V 4 bases and J 3 bases, with 9 bases left between them. Germline V lookup: CDR1 SQVTM, CDR2 ANQGSEA. The CDR3 nucleotides are TGCAGCGTTGCGGACAGTCACACTGAAGCTTTCTTT. This translates into CSVADSHTEAFF. Full variable domain (outside the CDR3, taken from reference TRBV29-1 and TRBJ1-1): SAVISQKPSRDICQRGTSLTIQCQVDSQVTMMFWYRQQPGQSLTLIATANQGSEATYESGFVIDKFPISRPNLTFSTLTVSNMSPEDSSIYLCSVADSHTEAFFGQGTRLTVV.

The V call is TRBV6-1, the J call TRBJ2-4; TRBD2 is a possible D gene (5 bases). In germline, CDR1 is MNHNS, CDR2 SASEGT. This CDR3 has 14 amino acids. Between the trimmed V and J ends, which lost 1 base and 7 bases, there was a span of 11 bases. The CDR3: CASSEGGRMNIQYF. CDR3 sequence (DNA): TGTGCCAGCAGTGAAGGCGGGCGCATGAACATTCAGTACTTC.

Turning to this clone: This specimen includes other DNA sequences encoding the same CDR3. The chain couples TRBV7-9 to TRBJ2-7; 8 nucleotides agree with TRBD2. Trimming at V came to 1 base and at J to 2 bases, leaving 4 bases not matched to a gene. This CDR3 is built from 15 residues. Germline V gene lookup returns CDR1 SEHNR and CDR2 FQNEAQ (reference sequence). CDR3 protein: CASSLVAGGPYEQYF. CDR3 DNA: TGTGCCAGCAGCTTAGTGGCGGGAGGCCCCTACGAGCAGTACTTC.

The V call is TRBV7-8, the J call TRBJ1-1; TRBD1 is a possible D gene (5 bases). CDR3 length equals 14 residues. V gave up 5 bases and J gave up 7 bases, with 17 bases separating them. Germline V lookup: CDR1 SGHVS, CDR2 FQNEAQ. Here the CDR3 DNA reads TGTGCCAGCAGCCCCCGTCGGGACCGAGTTGAAGCTTTCTTT. Translated, it gives CASSPRRDRVEAFF.

The CDR3 sequence: CASSQDRGRAQPQHF. The DNA of the CDR3 is TGCGCCAGCAGCCAGGACAGGGGGAGGGCTCAGCCCCAGCATTTT. The rearrangement uses TRBV4-3 and TRBJ1-5; 10 nucleotides line up with TRBD1. Germline CDR1 reads LGHNA; CDR2 reads YSLEER. The J segment lost 6 bases and the V segment lost 3 bases, leaving 5 bases of the junction unmatched. The length of the CDR3 is 15 residues.